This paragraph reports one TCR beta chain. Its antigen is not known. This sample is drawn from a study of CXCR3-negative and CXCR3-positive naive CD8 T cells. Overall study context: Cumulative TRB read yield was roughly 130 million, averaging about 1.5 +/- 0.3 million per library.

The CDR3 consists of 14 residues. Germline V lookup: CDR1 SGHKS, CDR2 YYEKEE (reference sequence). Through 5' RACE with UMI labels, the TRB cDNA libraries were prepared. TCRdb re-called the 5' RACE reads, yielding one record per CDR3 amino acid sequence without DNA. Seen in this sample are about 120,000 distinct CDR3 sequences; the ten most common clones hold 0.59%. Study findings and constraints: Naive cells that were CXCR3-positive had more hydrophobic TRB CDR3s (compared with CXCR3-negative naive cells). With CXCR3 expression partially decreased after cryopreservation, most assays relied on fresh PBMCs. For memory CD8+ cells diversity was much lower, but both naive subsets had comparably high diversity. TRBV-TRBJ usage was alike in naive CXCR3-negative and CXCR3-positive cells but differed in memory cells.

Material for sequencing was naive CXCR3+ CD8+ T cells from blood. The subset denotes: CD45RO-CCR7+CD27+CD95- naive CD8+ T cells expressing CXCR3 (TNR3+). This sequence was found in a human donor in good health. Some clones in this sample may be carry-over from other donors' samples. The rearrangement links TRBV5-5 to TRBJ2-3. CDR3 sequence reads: CASSLVRRGDTQYF.